This T cell receptor beta chain emerged from a study of shared clonotypes between healthy human individuals. The CDR3 totals 16 residues. Germline V gene sequence: CDR1 SGHVS, CDR2 FQNEAQ. V was shortened by 2 bases and J by 4 bases, with 17 bases between the two germline ends. Repertoires were generated with immunoSEQ multiplex PCR, while TCRdb's copy carries only in-frame clones and drops some. Altogether about 1.5 million clones are present, around 98% being singletons, with the ten largest covering approximately 0.45%. Only Caucasian adults living in Nashville, Tennessee made up the donor group. Sequencing was performed on naive CD4+ T cells sorted from blood. Stated subset: CD45RA+ positively selected. The V gene is TRBV7-8, the J gene TRBJ1-1; a possible D gene is TRBD1 (5 bases). This sequence was found in a young man in good health. The CDR3 here is CASSLTPAGFGTEAFF. In DNA form, the CDR3 reads TGTGCCAGCAGCTTAACCCCGGCAGGGTTTGGCACTGAAGCTTTCTTT. Full variable domain (missing parts from reference TRBV7-8 and TRBJ1-1): GAGVSQSPRYKVAKRGQDVALRCDPISGHVSLFWYQQALGQGPEFLTYFQNEAQLDKSGLPSDRFFAERPEGSVSTLKIQRTQQEDSAVYLCASSLTPAGFGTEAFFGQGTRLTVV.